This entry lists 17 T cell receptor beta chains sequenced from one sample in a study of cytomegalovirus exposure and HLA in healthy donors. This PCR relied on a set of 60 Vbeta primers and 13 Jbeta primers. Libraries were prepared by immunoSEQ multiplex PCR; TCRdb keeps only in-frame clonotypes and omits some of them. The sample contains around 200,000 clones, roughly 78% of which appear only once. The sample consisted of PBMCs. These receptors were obtained from a boy younger than 18 in good health and CMV-seronegative.

This clone was picked up a small number of times. The gene calls are TRBV30 and TRBJ2-7; TRBD2 aligns across 9 bases. CDR1 and CDR2 (germline): GTSNPN, SVGIG (reference sequence). This CDR3 spans 15 amino acids. With 5 bases clipped from V and 5 bases from J, the junction kept 13 bases outside the gene matches. The CDR3 loop is CAWLEGTSRGDEQYF. For the CDR3, the DNA is TGTGCCTGGCTGGAGGGGACTAGCAGAGGGGACGAGCAGTACTTC. Supplemented by reference TRBV30 and TRBJ2-7, the full variable domain reads SQTIHQWPATLVQPVGSPLSLECTVEGTSNPNLYWYRQAAGRGLQLLFYSVGIGQISSEVPQNLSASRPQDRQFILSSKKLLLSDSGFYLCAWLEGTSRGDEQYFGPGTRLTVT.

CDR3 nucleotides: TGCGCCAGCAGCTTGGACGGATTGGACAGACCTAACTATGGCTACACCTTC. The encoded protein is CASSLDGLDRPNYGYTF. This chain uses TRBV5-1 with TRBJ1-2, with D possibly TRBD1 on 6 matching bases. The CDR3 totals 17 residues. Trimming cost V 0 bases and J 0 bases, with 15 bases left between them. The germline V gene encodes CDR1 SGHRS and CDR2 YFSETQ.

This clone was observed a few times. This chain joins TRBV21-1 and TRBJ2-3; whether TRBD1, the table's D call, matches the DNA was not checked. TRBV21-1 is listed as a pseudogene. The CDR3 is made up of 17 amino acids. CDR3 amino acids: CASSKGCQGDSTDTQYF. CDR3 DNA: TGTGCCAGCAGCAAAGGGTGCCAGGGTGATAGCACAGATACGCAGTATTTT.

The chain couples TRBV11-3 to TRBJ2-2; TRBD1 matches at 8 bases. Germline CDR1 and CDR2: SGHNT and YENEEA. This CDR3 contains 15 residues. The junction had 3 bases not matched to a gene; V was cut back by 3 bases and J by 3 bases. The CDR3 DNA is TGTGCCAGCAGCTTCCAGGGGGCTTACACCGGGGAGCTGTTTTTT. Residues: CASSFQGAYTGELFF.

The V and J genes are TRBV23-1 and TRBJ1-1; maybe TRBD1 (6 bases). TRBV23-1 is labeled an ORF, and its function is uncertain. The CDR3 loop spans 15 amino acids. Trimming pared 4 bases from V and 3 bases from J, leaving 15 bases between. CDR3 loop: CASSPEGVGYTEAFF. CDR3 DNA: TGCGCCAGCAGTCCCGAGGGGGTTGGGTACACTGAAGCTTTCTTT.

V gene TRBV10-3 combines with J gene TRBJ1-2; unclear D gene. There are 16 residues in the CDR3. V lost 5 bases and J lost 0, with 16 bases in between. CDR1 ENHRY and CDR2 SYGVKD come from the germline V gene. In nucleotides, the CDR3 is TGTGCCATCAGTTCTCTCGTGGCACCCCCTAACTATGGCTACACCTTC. Protein: CAISSLVAPPNYGYTF.

The chain couples TRBV29-1 to TRBJ1-3, with D possibly being TRBD1 (5 bases). The CDR3 is made up of 13 amino acids. The V gene's germline CDR1 is SQVTM and CDR2 ANQGSEA. Trimming pared 7 bases from V and 4 bases from J, leaving 14 bases between. The CDR3 protein is CSARTGGGNTIYF. DNA of the CDR3: TGCAGCGCGCGAACGGGGGGGGGAAACACCATATATTTT.

This chain links TRBV10-1 with TRBJ1-3, with no clear D. Trimming left V 4 bases short and J 0 bases short, with 7 bases between. CDR3 length: 14 amino acids. Germline V gene data show CDR1 as WNHNN and CDR2 as SYGVQD (reference sequence). This CDR3 reads CASSVTPSGNTIYF. DNA of the CDR3: TGCGCCAGCAGTGTAACTCCCTCTGGAAACACCATATATTTT.

V is TRBV27 and J is TRBJ2-3, with 8 bases matching TRBD1. Germline CDR1 and CDR2: MNHEY and SMNVEV (reference sequence). V shed 5 bases and J 0 bases; nucleotides not matched to a gene: 4. The CDR3 has 15 residues. The CDR3 reads CASSLTGASTDTQYF. As DNA, the CDR3 is TGTGCCAGCAGTCTGACAGGGGCTAGCACAGATACGCAGTATTTT.

The chain joins TRBV5-4 to TRBJ1-1; D is perhaps TRBD1 (5 bases). The germline V gene has CDR1 SGHNT and CDR2 YYREEE (reference sequence). Between the trimmed V and J ends, which lost 0 bases and 4 bases, there was a span of 10 bases. CDR3 length: 14 residues. In DNA, the CDR3 is TGTGCCAGCAGCTTGGGGAGGGGAGGCACTGAAGCTTTCTTT. Translating gives CASSLGRGGTEAFF.

This clone came up a few times. The rearrangement uses TRBV7-9 and TRBJ1-5, with TRBD1 as a possible D gene (6 bases). Germline V gene sequence: CDR1 SEHNR, CDR2 FQNEAQ (reference sequence). This CDR3 has 16 amino acids. The germline V and J ends were trimmed by 1 base and 3 bases, with 13 bases remaining between them. The CDR3 DNA reads TGTGCCAGCAGCTTAGTGTTACGGGACAACAATCAGCCCCAGCATTTT. It is translated as CASSLVLRDNNQPQHF.

As to this clone: Other DNA sequences in this specimen translate into the identical CDR3. The chain uses TRBV6-6 and TRBJ2-7; 10 bases align to TRBD1. V dropped 2 bases and J dropped 5; count of bases not matched to a gene: 6. Germline assignment: CDR1 MNHNY and CDR2 SVGAGI (reference sequence). The CDR3 spans 15 residues. Here the CDR3 DNA reads TGTGCCAGCAGTTACCCCCGGGACAGGGGTAACGAGCAGTACTTC. Protein product: CASSYPRDRGNEQYF.

CDR3 protein: CASSLEGGERYGYTF. DNA for the CDR3: TGCGCCAGCAGCTTGGAAGGGGGCGAACGCTATGGCTACACCTTC. This chain joins TRBV5-1 and TRBJ1-2; 7 bases line up with TRBD1. The CDR3 totals 15 residues. With 0 bases clipped from V and 4 bases from J, the junction kept 6 bases outside the gene matches. Germline V gene sequence: CDR1 SGHRS, CDR2 YFSETQ.

This clone has only a few counts. The chain recombines TRBV19 with TRBJ1-2; possibly TRBD1 for D (6 bases). V lost 4 bases and J lost 5, with 14 bases in between. Germline CDR1 LNHDA, CDR2 SQIVND (reference sequence). The CDR3 has 14 amino acids. The CDR3 loop reads CASSKLQGNYGYTF. CDR3 DNA: TGTGCCAGTAGTAAACTACAGGGAAATTATGGCTACACCTTC.

V usage is TRBV11-1 and J usage is TRBJ2-5; possibly TRBD2 for D (6 bases). Trimming removed 5 bases from V and 2 bases from J, with 12 bases in between. CDR1 and CDR2 from the germline V gene are SGHAT and FQDESV (reference sequence). The CDR3 consists of 14 residues. This chain's CDR3 is CASSLGTLQETQYF. CDR3 bases: TGTGCCAGCAGCCTCGGGACTCTTCAAGAGACCCAGTACTTC.

V is TRBV4-3 and J is TRBJ2-1; 8 positions match TRBD2. Germline assignment: CDR1 LGHNA and CDR2 YSLEER. This CDR3 has 14 residues. V lost 1 base, J lost 10 bases, and 6 bases stayed unmatched. The CDR3 is CASSQGWTSSEQFF. CDR3 in DNA: TGCGCCAGCAGCCAAGGATGGACTAGCTCGGAGCAGTTCTTC.

The chain couples TRBV7-2 to TRBJ2-3; D ambiguous. This CDR3 is built from 14 residues. CDR1 and CDR2 from the germline V gene are SGHTA and FQGNSA. The V and J ends lost 5 bases and 1 base respectively, with 10 bases between them. CDR3 protein: CASSPTGRTDTQYF. The DNA of the CDR3 is TGTGCCAGCAGCCCAACGGGTCGCACAGATACGCAGTATTTT.